Listed below are T cell receptor beta chains from one sample, sequenced in a study of low-dose radiotherapy and immunotherapy resistance in tumors. Each CDR3 protein is one row after TCRdb ran MiXCR on the reads. This repertoire shows 95,000 to 100,000 distinct CDR3 sequences, around 21% found once; its top ten account for roughly 4.3%. Sequenced material: PBMCs, taken after low-dose radiotherapy plus immunotherapy. These receptors were taken from a male donor with prostate cancer. Each CDR3 is given without its conserved first and last residue. Where a row states a size, it is once, few, many or the class of an expanded clone; other rows omit it.

many,TRBV5-5,TRBJ2-5,ASSSTSGGLETQY
many,TRBV2,TRBJ1-5,ASRGEEGQPQH
many,TRBV21-1,TRBJ2-7,ASSRSGTGASYEQY
few,TRBV5-5,TRBJ1-2,ASSSAVGWTYGYT
many,TRBV2,TRBJ2-7,ASRGSGSAYEQY
many,TRBV29-1,TRBJ1-2,SVGTENYGYT
many,TRBV3-1,TRBJ2-5,ASSQVWGRQETQY
many,TRBV5-1,TRBJ2-1,ASSWGGRDEQF
many,TRBV19,TRBJ2-5,ASSLNRGQETQY
many,TRBV12-3/TRBV12-4,TRBJ2-1,ASSFRGPNEQF
many,TRBV14,TRBJ1-1,ASSQGGVNTEAF
many,TRBV7-2,TRBJ1-6,ASSQGSPLH
many,TRBV3-1,TRBJ2-5,ASSPFGGGGPQETQY
few,TRBV29-1,TRBJ1-4,SVRQGNGATNEKLF
many,TRBV7-2,TRBJ2-1,ASSLTSGGAWDEQF
many,TRBV7-6,TRBJ2-7,ASSRYDTHEQY
few,TRBV7-9,TRBJ1-4,ASSSTGSTNEKLF
many,TRBV6-5,TRBJ2-2,ASTRGAAGELF
many,TRBV7-9,TRBJ1-6,ASSRQNNSPLH
-,TRBV29-1,TRBJ1-5,SVPSGEAGQPQH
many,TRBV7-8,TRBJ2-7,ASSYGETSPAYEQY
few,TRBV12-3/TRBV12-4,TRBJ1-1,ASNKAGTEAF
-,TRBV2,TRBJ2-3,ASRDFRLDRGRADTQY
few,TRBV24-1,TRBJ2-1,ATSGGQGFYNEQF
few,TRBV18,TRBJ2-1,ASSPPDGDNEQF
-,TRBV20-1,TRBJ2-5,SARGNGQGAETQY
-,TRBV10-3,TRBJ1-2,AISAGQATYGYT
many,TRBV20-1,TRBJ2-2,SAGGQRNTGELF
many,TRBV29-1,TRBJ1-4,SGQPATNEKLF
many,TRBV20-1,TRBJ2-2,SARRGGFGELF
many,TRBV5-1,TRBJ2-7,ASSLDAGREQY
-,TRBV29-1,TRBJ1-1,SAGGGSRTEAF
many,TRBV5-1,TRBJ2-1,ASSLAYLGGGEDEQF
many,TRBV29-1,TRBJ2-3,SVGADTQY
many,TRBV14,TRBJ2-2,ASSQDRANTGELF
many,TRBV5-1,TRBJ2-1,ASSLETRTINEQF
many,TRBV20-1,TRBJ2-3,SARDPSADTQY
many,TRBV12-3/TRBV12-4,TRBJ2-4,ASSKDYENIQY
-,TRBV6-1,TRBJ2-5,ASRRLAGGLQETQY
many,TRBV29-1,TRBJ1-1,SAGTGQGGRGNTEAF
-,TRBV28,TRBJ2-5,ASSLRPETQY
-,TRBV5-1,TRBJ2-7,ASSPQGAGYEQY
many,TRBV3-1,TRBJ1-1,ASSQGFGNTEAF